These 26 T cell receptor beta chains were sequenced from one sample in a study of early T cells in non-severe SARS-CoV-2 infection. One entry per CDR3 protein, called by TCRdb with MiXCR from the 5' RACE reads. This sample has about 83,000 distinct CDR3 sequences, with roughly an eighth found just once. Sequencing used whole blood. The source of these receptors is an adult who was a healthcare worker with PCR-confirmed SARS-CoV-2 infection or an uninfected control (not recorded which).

The rearrangement joins TRBV10-3 to TRBJ2-3, with 9 bases aligning to TRBD2. Germline V gene data show CDR1 as ENHRY and CDR2 as SYGVKD. Unmatched junction bases numbered 7, after V lost 10 bases and J lost 2 bases. The CDR3 contains 14 residues. As DNA, the CDR3 is TGTGCCACCGCGACTAGCGGTACCACAGATACGCAGTATTTT. This codes for CATATSGTTDTQYF.

This clonotype was recorded at least ten times. J is TRBJ2-7 and V is TRBV28, with 14 nucleotides matching TRBD2. Germline-derived CDR1 and CDR2 are MDHEN and SYDVKM. This CDR3 has 15 amino acids. Losses at the gene ends were 7 bases for V and 2 bases for J; bases not matched to a gene: 4. CDR3 DNA sequence: TGTGCCAGCACCCCGACTAGCGGGAGGGCCTACGAGCAGTACTTC. Translation: CASTPTSGRAYEQYF.

Comment on this clonotype: One base away lies a much larger clone, so this may be a sequencing read error. This chain links TRBV18 with TRBJ2-1; no clear D gene. Germline-derived CDR1 and CDR2 are KGHSH and LQKENI. This CDR3 has 14 amino acids. Trimming took 5 bases from V and 8 from J, leaving 16 bases between them. The CDR3: CASSSTWDGDEQFF. The CDR3 DNA sequence: TGTGCCAGCTCATCAACCTGGGATGGGGATGAGCAGTTCTTC.

This clonotype was picked up many times. This rearrangement joins TRBV7-3 to TRBJ2-1; D possibly corresponds to TRBD2 (6 bases). Trimming left V 5 bases short and J 7 bases short, with 21 bases between. Germline lookup yields CDR1 SGHTA and CDR2 FQGTGA. CDR3 length equals 16 residues. The CDR3 bases are TGTGCCAGCAGCCTCCGGGACTCCCCCACCCGGAATGAGCAGTTCTTC. Its translation is CASSLRDSPTRNEQFF. The whole variable domain, remainder taken from reference TRBV7-3 and TRBJ2-1, is GAGVSQTPSNKVTEKGKYVELRCDPISGHTALYWYRQSLGQGPEFLIYFQGTGAADDSGLPNDRFFAVRPEGSVSTLKIQRTERGDSAVYLCASSLRDSPTRNEQFFGPGTRLTVL.

V usage is TRBV5-1 and J usage is TRBJ1-2, with 7 nucleotides matching TRBD1. Germline lookup yields CDR1 SGHRS and CDR2 YFSETQ. The CDR3 length is 11 residues. The trim removed 7 bases at V and 3 bases at J, leaving 0 bases unmatched. The CDR3 loop reads CASGTDYGYTF. CDR3 bases: TGCGCCAGCGGGACAGACTATGGCTACACCTTC.

The table lists this clonotype with a few counts. With a much larger clone just one base away, this may be a read error. Because it lacks the conserved phenylalanine or tryptophan at the end, this CDR3 is likely a read error. The chain employs TRBV7-6 and TRBJ2-1, with 9 positions matching TRBD2. The V and J ends lost 6 bases and 5 bases, in that order; junction bases with no gene match: 11. This CDR3 contains 16 residues. Per the germline V gene, CDR1 is SGHVS and CDR2 is FNYEAQ. The CDR3 sequence is CASRGLSGRKNNEQFL. The CDR3 DNA reads as TGTGCCAGCAGGGGATTGAGCGGGAGGAAGAACAATGAGCAGTTCCTC.

This clonotype was picked up a small number of times. The V gene is TRBV6-6, the J gene TRBJ2-7; 7 nucleotides agree with TRBD2. Germline CDR1 reads MNHNY; CDR2 reads SVGAGI (reference sequence). The J segment lost 3 bases and the V segment lost 4 bases, leaving 12 bases of the junction unmatched. This CDR3 region has 16 residues. DNA for the CDR3: TGTGCCAGCAGTTCTCAAGGCGGGGGAATAATCTACGAGCAGTACTTC. It translates to CASSSQGGGIIYEQYF.

This clonotype was detected many times. J is TRBJ2-5 and V is TRBV11-2; 7 bases agree with TRBD1. The V gene end was trimmed by 1 base and the J gene end by 2 bases; junction bases not matched to a gene: 13. From germline, CDR1 is SGHAT and CDR2 FQNNGV. The CDR3 spans 18 residues. The CDR3 protein is CASSLGPPTGSEQETQYF. CDR3 bases: TGTGCCAGCAGCTTAGGACCCCCGACAGGGTCTGAACAAGAGACCCAGTACTTC.

This clonotype has only a few counts. V is TRBV4-3 and J is TRBJ1-4, with a tentative D call TRBD1 (6 bases). The V gene's germline CDR1 is LGHNA and CDR2 YSLEER. Between the trimmed V and J ends, which lost 0 bases and 7 bases, there was a span of 15 bases. There are 16 residues in the CDR3. In DNA, the CDR3 is TGCGCCAGCAGCCAAGATTCGGGGACACGGAGTGAAAAACTGTTTTTT. Translating it yields CASSQDSGTRSEKLFF.

The CDR3 nucleotides are TGTGCCAGCAGCCCAACCGGGACTAGCGGACAAACAGATACGCAGTATTTT. This translates into CASSPTGTSGQTDTQYF. The chain recombines TRBV11-2 with TRBJ2-3; TRBD2 aligns across 11 bases. CDR3 length: 17 amino acids. Germline values: CDR1 SGHAT, CDR2 FQNNGV. With V trimmed by 5 bases and J by 3 bases, 10 bases remained unmatched.

V and J are TRBV7-2 and TRBJ1-5; 8 bases map to TRBD1. CDR1 SGHTA and CDR2 FQGNSA come from the germline V gene. The CDR3 is made up of 14 amino acids. With V trimmed by 5 bases and J by 5 bases, 5 bases remained unmatched. The CDR3 protein is CASSPDRGDQPQHF. CDR3 bases: TGTGCCAGCAGCCCAGACAGGGGAGATCAGCCCCAGCATTTT.

This clonotype came up many times. This rearrangement joins TRBV18 to TRBJ2-1; 7 nucleotides agree with TRBD1. This CDR3 contains 16 residues. The V gene's germline CDR1 is KGHSH and CDR2 LQKENI. V shed 4 bases and J 8 bases; nucleotides not matched to a gene: 14. The CDR3 loop reads CASSLLPRTGFDEQFF. CDR3 DNA sequence: TGTGCCAGCTCACTGCTTCCACGGACAGGCTTTGATGAGCAGTTCTTC.

The chain recombines TRBV11-1 with TRBJ2-1; 8 nucleotides line up with TRBD2. Trimming removed 5 bases from V and 7 bases from J; junction bases left unmatched: 10. This CDR3 region has 15 residues. Germline V gene sequence: CDR1 SGHAT, CDR2 FQDESV (reference sequence). CDR3 loop: CASSPGGSGTNEQFF. The CDR3 nucleotides are TGTGCCAGCAGCCCCGGCGGTAGCGGGACTAATGAGCAGTTCTTC.

This clonotype was detected only a few times. This chain joins TRBV10-3 and TRBJ2-7; 9 bases fit TRBD1. Germline loops: CDR1 ENHRY, CDR2 SYGVKD. V shed 3 bases and J 6 bases; nucleotides not matched to a gene: 3. The CDR3 contains 13 residues. The CDR3 coding sequence is TGTGCCATCAGTGACGGGACAGGGACCGAGCAGTACTTC. Its protein is CAISDGTGTEQYF.

This clonotype has a handful of counts. V usage is TRBV6-5 and J usage is TRBJ2-1; D call uncertain. The CDR3 covers 12 residues. Per germline, CDR1 MNHEY and CDR2 SVGAGI. Trimming left V 6 bases short and J 5 bases short, with 8 bases between. In DNA form, the CDR3 reads TGTGCCAGCAGGACCCGGAACAATGAGCAGTTCTTC. This translates into CASRTRNNEQFF.

The rearrangement uses TRBV28 and TRBJ2-1; D possibly corresponds to TRBD1 (5 bases). In germline, CDR1 is MDHEN, CDR2 SYDVKM. V was shortened by 8 bases and J by 1 base, with 12 bases between the two germline ends. The CDR3 spans 14 residues. The CDR3 coding sequence is TGTGCCAGCTCTCAGGGTGGTTCCTACAATGAGCAGTTCTTC. It translates to CASSQGGSYNEQFF.

The chain is built from TRBV20-1 and TRBJ2-7; TRBD2 aligns across 14 bases. Germline trimming cut 2 bases from V and 1 base from J; bases unmatched to any gene: 4. The germline V gene has CDR1 DFQATT and CDR2 SNEGSKA (reference sequence). This CDR3 has 16 amino acids. CDR3 protein: CSARPGTSGRSYEQYF. In nucleotides, the CDR3 is TGCAGTGCTAGACCGGGGACTAGCGGGAGATCCTACGAGCAGTACTTC.

This clonotype was seen at least ten times. V gene TRBV5-1 combines with J gene TRBJ2-7; possible D gene TRBD2, 5 bases. The V gene's germline CDR1 is SGHRS and CDR2 YFSETQ. V was shortened by 4 bases and J by 0 bases, with 14 bases between the two germline ends. The CDR3 has 15 residues. CDR3 sequence: CASSGGQVSSYEQYF. The CDR3 coding sequence is TGCGCCAGCAGCGGAGGTCAGGTGAGCTCCTACGAGCAGTACTTC.

The rearrangement uses TRBV7-2 and TRBJ2-7, with D perhaps given as TRBD1 or TRBD2 (6 bases each). From germline, CDR1 is SGHTA and CDR2 FQGNSA. V was trimmed by 1 base and J by 0 bases, leaving 10 bases between them. The CDR3 is 15 amino acids. The CDR3 region is CASSLVAGHSYEQYF. The CDR3 DNA reads as TGTGCCAGCAGCTTAGTGGCGGGACACTCCTACGAGCAGTACTTC.

This clonotype was counted only a few times. The genes are TRBV24-1 and TRBJ2-6, with a tentative D call TRBD2 (6 bases). Looked up from germline, CDR1 is KGHDR and CDR2 is SFDVKD. Trimming pared 2 bases from V and 0 bases from J, leaving 13 bases between. CDR3 length equals 18 residues. Here the CDR3 reads CATSDWGVRSSGANVLTF. In DNA, the CDR3 is TGTGCCACCAGTGATTGGGGGGTCCGGAGCTCTGGGGCCAACGTCCTGACTTTC.

This clonotype has more than one count but fewer than ten. The V gene is TRBV10-2, the J gene TRBJ1-6; D is undetermined. V lost 0 bases and J lost 1, with 1 base in between. The CDR3 is 14 residues long. Germline V CDR1 and CDR2: WSHSY, SAAADI. The CDR3 nucleotides are TGCGCCAGCAGTGAGTCTTCCTATAATTCACCCCTCCACTTT. Residues: CASSESSYNSPLHF.

The chain joins TRBV7-9 to TRBJ2-7; a possible D gene is TRBD1 (5 bases). Per germline, CDR1 SEHNR and CDR2 FQNEAQ (reference sequence). The CDR3 totals 14 residues. V was shortened by 5 bases and J by 0 bases, with 11 bases between the two germline ends. CDR3 nucleotides: TGTGCCAGCAGCCCAGCAGGGCTCTCCTACGAGCAGTACTTC. This gives the protein CASSPAGLSYEQYF.

A few counts support this clonotype. The CDR3: CASKGVTSGRPGQFF. CDR3 nucleotide sequence: TGTGCCAGCAAAGGGGTGACTAGCGGGAGGCCCGGGCAGTTCTTC. The rearrangement uses TRBV7-9 and TRBJ2-1; TRBD2 aligns across 13 bases. The germline CDR1 and CDR2 sequences are SEHNR and FQNEAQ (reference sequence). V dropped 7 bases and J dropped 12; count of bases not matched to a gene: 12. The CDR3 has 15 residues.

This clonotype has a handful of counts. The rearrangement joins TRBV29-1 to TRBJ1-2; D call uncertain. Trimming stripped 7 bases from V and 4 bases from J, with 16 bases between. CDR3 length: 13 amino acids. Germline assignment: CDR1 SQVTM and CDR2 ANQGSEA. The CDR3 spells CSGFPTGVYGYTF. The CDR3 nucleotides read TGCAGCGGGTTCCCGACGGGAGTCTATGGCTACACCTTC.

This clonotype turned up a few times. The rearrangement links TRBV29-1 to TRBJ2-7; tentative D call: TRBD2 (6 bases). Per the germline V gene, CDR1 is SQVTM and CDR2 is ANQGSEA. V lost 6 bases to trimming and J lost 3 bases, with 18 bases between them. The CDR3 consists of 14 residues. The CDR3 DNA follows: TGCAGCGTGCGATGGGCGCGGGGAAACTACGAGCAGTACTTC. Its translation is CSVRWARGNYEQYF.

This clonotype was found many times. J is TRBJ2-7 and V is TRBV7-9; perhaps TRBD2 as D (6 bases). The CDR3 consists of 14 residues. With 2 bases removed from V and 7 bases from J, the gap between germline ends came to 15 bases. From germline, CDR1 is SEHNR and CDR2 FQNEAQ (reference sequence). The CDR3 DNA sequence: TGTGCCAGCAGCTTATACGACAGAGGAGGGGAGCAGTACTTC. It translates to CASSLYDRGGEQYF.